Listed here are 9 T cell receptor beta chains from one sample, sequenced in a study of shared clonotypes between healthy human individuals. Measured with immunoSEQ multiplex PCR; TCRdb has only the in-frame clones, and not every one. The sample gives about 990,000 clones, approximately 80% of which show up once; 0.5% to 0.65% is in the top ten. The sequencing sample was made of memory CD4+ T cells from PBMCs. Sample subset: CD45RA-negative fraction. These receptors all come from a man aged 18-30 years in good health. Some clones in this sample may be carry-over from other donors' samples.

CDR3 residues: CASRGGDWKPQHF. The CDR3 coding sequence is TGTGCCAGCCGCGGGGGGGACTGGAAGCCCCAGCATTTT. The rearrangement uses TRBV6-5 and TRBJ1-5; D is possibly TRBD1 (5 bases). The germline V gene has CDR1 MNHEY and CDR2 SVGAGI. V lost 8 bases and J 8 bases, leaving 16 bases between the germline ends. The CDR3 consists of 13 residues.

The chain carries TRBV27 and TRBJ2-2; 7 bases are shared with TRBD1. Germline V gene data show CDR1 as MNHEY and CDR2 as SMNVEV (reference sequence). The CDR3 contains 14 residues. The V segment lost 5 bases and the J segment 4 bases; nucleotides outside the gene matches: 4. The CDR3 protein is CASSGGQTTGELFF. CDR3 nucleotide sequence: TGTGCCAGCAGTGGGGGACAGACCACCGGGGAGCTGTTTTTT.

In this sample, this clone turned up a few times. This chain links TRBV11-2 with TRBJ2-5; D possibly matches TRBD1 or TRBD2 (6 bases each). This CDR3 is built from 15 residues. V was pared by 0 bases and J by 4 bases, with 12 bases between. Germline-derived CDR1 and CDR2 are SGHAT and FQNNGV. The CDR3 sequence: CASSLDSRGGETQYF. The CDR3 DNA sequence: TGTGCCAGCAGCTTAGATAGCAGGGGAGGAGAGACCCAGTACTTC.

Of note for this clone: Other DNA sequences in this sample translate to the same CDR3. V and J are TRBV11-2 and TRBJ2-2; a possible D gene is TRBD1 (5 bases). CDR3 size: 13 residues. Trimming removed 5 bases at V and 7 bases at J, with 11 bases between. Germline V gene data show CDR1 as SGHAT and CDR2 as FQNNGV. The CDR3 spells CASSGQGFGELFF. CDR3 DNA: TGTGCCAGCAGCGGGCAGGGTTTCGGGGAGCTGTTTTTT. The full variable domain, with the rest looked up from reference TRBV11-2 and TRBJ2-2, is EAGVAQSPRYKIIEKRQSVAFWCNPISGHATLYWYQQILGQGPKLLIQFQNNGVVDDSQLPKDRFSAERLKGVDSTLKIQPAKLEDSAVYLCASSGQGFGELFFGEGSRLTVL.

In DNA form, the CDR3 reads TGTGCCTGGAGTGGGAGGTCTGAAGCTTTCTTT. It is translated as CAWSGRSEAFF. This chain connects TRBV30 to TRBJ1-1; no firm D call. Between the trimmed V and J ends, which lost 1 base and 6 bases, there was a span of 6 bases. CDR3 length equals 11 residues. CDR1 GTSNPN and CDR2 SVGIG come from the germline V gene (reference sequence).

The V and J genes are TRBV29-1 and TRBJ1-1, with TRBD1 matching 7 bases. Germline values: CDR1 SQVTM, CDR2 ANQGSEA. CDR3 size: 14 residues. Trimming removed 5 bases from V and 0 bases from J; junction bases left unmatched: 6. For the CDR3, the DNA is TGCAGCGTTAGGGACAGCAGGATGAACACTGAAGCTTTCTTT. Protein sequence: CSVRDSRMNTEAFF.

The chain uses TRBV5-6 and TRBJ1-2; 8 bases align to TRBD1. The V and J ends lost 4 bases and 6 bases, in that order; junction bases with no gene match: 14. Germline CDR1 SGHDT, CDR2 YYEEEE. The CDR3 contains 16 residues. CDR3 amino acids: CASSRRQGFSHNGYTF. The CDR3 DNA reads as TGTGCCAGCAGCCGACGACAGGGGTTCTCCCATAATGGCTACACCTTC.

The chain links TRBV9 to TRBJ1-2, with no clear D. The CDR3 is made up of 13 amino acids. CDR1 SGDLS and CDR2 YYNGEE come from the germline V gene. V lost 4 bases and J 10 bases, leaving 17 bases between the germline ends. This CDR3 is CASSPQSLAAYTF. CDR3 sequence (DNA): TGTGCCAGCAGCCCTCAATCCTTGGCCGCCTACACCTTC.

This clone was detected only a few times. V gene TRBV5-1 combines with J gene TRBJ1-2, with 12 bases lining up with TRBD1. This CDR3 has 18 residues. V was clipped by 4 bases and J by 8 bases; unmatched bases: 18. Germline V gene lookup returns CDR1 SGHRS and CDR2 YFSETQ. CDR3 sequence reads: CASSRVARGQGAGDGYTF. The CDR3 region has the DNA TGCGCCAGCAGCCGTGTAGCCCGGGGACAGGGGGCAGGAGACGGCTACACCTTC.